The clone carrying this T cell receptor beta chain was recorded at least ten times. The antigen is undetermined. This sample was taken from a study of T cells in Graves' hyperthyroidism and ophthalmopathy. The CDR3 runs to 12 residues. Looked up from germline, CDR1 is SGHDT and CDR2 is YYEEEE. V was cut by 0 bases and J by 5 bases, with 3 bases left in between. Hyperthyroidism was newly diagnosed in patients aged 18 to 65 (duration under 2 months). Patients having uncontrolled infection, another autoimmune disease, pregnancy or lactation were not included. Study observations and caveats: A model built on 13 V-J features separated ophthalmopathy from stable hyperthyroidism.

Amplified TCR beta CDR3 regions derived from RNA transcripts. An initial round of RT-PCR targeting the TCR CDR3 relied on the HTBI primer set. TCRdb fed the multiplex PCR reads into MiXCR, producing one record per CDR3 protein. The sample yields more than 550,000 distinct CDR3 sequences, over 15% seen once. The sequence was collected from a woman aged 45-65 years with Graves' hyperthyroidism that later progressed to Graves' ophthalmopathy. Sequenced input: blood. This sequence joins TRBV5-6 and TRBJ1-5; D gene uncertain. The CDR3 reads CASSLVDQPQHF. The CDR3 nucleotides read TGTGCCAGCAGCTTGGTGGATCAGCCCCAGCATTTT.